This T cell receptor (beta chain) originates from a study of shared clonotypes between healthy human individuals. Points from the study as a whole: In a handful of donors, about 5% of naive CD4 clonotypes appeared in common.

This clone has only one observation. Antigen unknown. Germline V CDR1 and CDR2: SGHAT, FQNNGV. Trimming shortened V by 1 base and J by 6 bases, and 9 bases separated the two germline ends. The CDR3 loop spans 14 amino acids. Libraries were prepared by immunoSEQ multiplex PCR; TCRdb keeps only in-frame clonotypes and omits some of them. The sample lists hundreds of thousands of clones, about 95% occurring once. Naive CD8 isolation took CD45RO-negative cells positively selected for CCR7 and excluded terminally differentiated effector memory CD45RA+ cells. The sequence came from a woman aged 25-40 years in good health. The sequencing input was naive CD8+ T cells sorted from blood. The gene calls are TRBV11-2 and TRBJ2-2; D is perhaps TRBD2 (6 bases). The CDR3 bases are TGTGCCAGCAGCTTAGTCTCGGGGGCCGGGGAGCTGTTTTTT. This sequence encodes CASSLVSGAGELFF.